Listed below are T cell receptor beta chains from one sample, sequenced in a study of CD8 T cells in ankylosing spondylitis. MiXCR was run by TCRdb on the 5' RACE reads, yielding one entry per CDR3 protein. The sample has over 30,000 distinct CDR3 sequences; about an eighth are singletons. Sequencing was performed on synovial fluid, either unsorted or a sorted T cell fraction (not recorded which). Source of these receptors: a male donor with ankylosing spondylitis. The CDR3 runs from the conserved cysteine through the conserved F or W. A D gene is named only where the DNA matches it firmly. Only some rows state a clone size, as once, few, many or a class for expanded clones.

clone_size j_call d_call v_call cdr3_nt cdr3_aa
. TRBJ1-1 . TRBV20-1 TGCAGTGCTAGAGCCACGGACACTGAAGCTTTCTTT CSARATDTEAFF
few TRBJ2-1 . TRBV15 TGTGCCACCAGCACCCCGGAAGTTCGGGAGTTCTTC CATSTPEVREFF
. TRBJ2-1 TRBD2 TRBV20-1 TGCAGTGCTAAAGGGACTAGCGACTACAATGAGCAGTTCTTC CSAKGTSDYNEQFF
few TRBJ2-2 . TRBV4-1 TGCGCCAGCAGCCAAGATCCCGGGAGCACCGGGGAGCTGTTTTTT CASSQDPGSTGELFF
. TRBJ1-2 . TRBV7-9 TGTGCCAGCAGCACGGGCGGGGATCTTGCGGTGCGGGGCTACACCTTC CASSTGGDLAVRGYTF
. TRBJ2-3 . TRBV6-4 TGTGCCAGCAGTGACGGGGCCCCAGAGTCGGATACGCAGTATTTT CASSDGAPESDTQYF
few TRBJ2-1 . TRBV2 TGTGCCAGCAGAGGGTCGGCTAGCGATGAGCAGTTCTTC CASRGSASDEQFF
medium-sized TRBJ2-1 TRBD2 TRBV24-1 TGTGCCACCAGTGAATGGGAACTAGCGGGAGTAGGTAATGAGCAGTTCTTC CATSEWELAGVGNEQFF
many TRBJ2-7 TRBD1 TRBV6-1 TGTGCCAGCAGTGAAGACACAGGGGGCTTCTACGAGCAGTACTTC CASSEDTGGFYEQYF
few TRBJ2-3 TRBD2 TRBV4-1 TGCGCCAGCAGCCATCACGGACTAGCGGGAGTCCCCGTCACAGATACGCAGTATTTT CASSHHGLAGVPVTDTQYF
. TRBJ2-7 . TRBV4-1 TGCGCCAGCAGCCATGCTTATGGGAGCCAAAGCTACGAGCAGTACTTC CASSHAYGSQSYEQYF
. TRBJ1-6 . TRBV28 TGTGCCAGCAGTTTACGGACAGACTTTAACCACCCTAATTCACCCCTCCACTTT CASSLRTDFNHPNSPLHF
few TRBJ2-7 TRBD1 TRBV27 TGTGCCAGCAGTTCCGTTGGGACAGGGAAGTACGAGCAGTACTTC CASSSVGTGKYEQYF
few TRBJ2-7 TRBD2 TRBV14 TGTGCCAGCAGCCAAGGGGTTAGCGGGTCCTACGAGCAGTACTTC CASSQGVSGSYEQYF
many TRBJ2-1 . TRBV2 TGTGCCAGCAGTGAACGCAGGGGTGAGCAGTTCTTC CASSERRGEQFF
few TRBJ2-3 . TRBV5-1 TGCGCCAGCAGCTTGGGTATAGCATCCACAGATACGCAGTATTTT CASSLGIASTDTQYF
many TRBJ2-3 . TRBV7-6 TGTGCCAGCAGCGCCTACAGCCCCGGTACGCAGTATTTT CASSAYSPGTQYF
few TRBJ1-4 TRBD1 TRBV9 TGTGCCAGCACCAAGGGACAGAAGAATGAAAAACTGTTTTTT CASTKGQKNEKLFF
few TRBJ1-5 . TRBV6-5 TGTGCCAGCAGTTACCGGGCCTATAGCAATCAGCCCCAGCATTTT CASSYRAYSNQPQHF
few TRBJ1-1 . TRBV5-1 TGCGCCAGCAGCTTGGGCACCCTCATGAACACTGAAGCTTTCTTT CASSLGTLMNTEAFF
few TRBJ2-5 . TRBV5-1 TGCGCCAGCAGCTTGGCTGGGGAGACCCAGTACTTC CASSLAGETQYF
many TRBJ1-5 . TRBV3-1 TGTGCCAGCAGCCAAGAGAGACGGTCTCGGGTAGGAATTCAGCCCCAGCATTTT CASSQERRSRVGIQPQHF
few TRBJ1-1 . TRBV20-1 TGCAGTGCTTCCCCAGTGGGGCGCGTGAACACTGAAGCTTTCTTT CSASPVGRVNTEAFF
many TRBJ2-3 . TRBV20-1 TGCAGTGCTGGGGGCCCTCGCGGAGCCACAGATACGCAGTATTTT CSAGGPRGATDTQYF
. TRBJ1-2 . TRBV4-2 TGTGCCAGCAGCCAAGCCAGGACGAACTATGGCTACACCTTC CASSQARTNYGYTF
many TRBJ2-5 . TRBV6-6 TGTGCCAGCAGTTACTTTCGGGGAGAGACCCAGTACTTC CASSYFRGETQYF
many TRBJ2-7 TRBD1 TRBV28 TGTGCCAGCACCATAAACCGGGACAGCTCCTACGAGCAGTACTTC CASTINRDSSYEQYF
. TRBJ1-4 TRBD1 TRBV7-9 TGTGCCAGCAGCCCTAAGACAGGGGGGAATAATGAAAAACTGTTTTTT CASSPKTGGNNEKLFF
many TRBJ1-5 TRBD1 TRBV27 TGTGCCAGCAGTTTAAGGGGGCGCATGGTCCAGCCCCAGCATTTT CASSLRGRMVQPQHF
many TRBJ1-4 . TRBV7-9 TGTGCCAGCAGGGGGAACCGCCCAACTAATGAAAAACTGTTTTTT CASRGNRPTNEKLFF
few TRBJ1-6 . TRBV12-3/TRBV12-4 TGTGCCAGCAGCCGAGTCAACCTGAATTCACCCCTCCACTTT CASSRVNLNSPLHF
many TRBJ2-1 . TRBV27 TGTGCCAGCAGCGCAGGGAGGGGGTACAATGAGCAGTTCTTC CASSAGRGYNEQFF
. TRBJ2-7 . TRBV27 TGTGCCAGCAGCTCCTCTCGGGCCCCCTACGAGCAGTACTTC CASSSSRAPYEQYF
few TRBJ2-4 . TRBV4-1 TGCGCCAGCAGCCAAGATCCAACAGGCCTAGCCAAAAACATTCAGTACTTC CASSQDPTGLAKNIQYF
. TRBJ2-5 . TRBV12-3/TRBV12-4 TGTGCCAGCAGTCACCCTGGGGGGACCCAGTACTTC CASSHPGGTQYF
. TRBJ2-7 . TRBV6-5 TGTGTCGGCCGGGACACCCCCTACGAGCAGTACTTC CVGRDTPYEQYF
. TRBJ2-1 . TRBV5-1 TGCGCCAGCAGCACCTGGGCTCGCCAGTTCTTC CASSTWARQFF
many TRBJ2-7 TRBD2 TRBV7-6 TGTGCCAGCAGCCAAGCGGGAGAAGGCTACGAGCAGTACTTC CASSQAGEGYEQYF
many TRBJ1-1 . TRBV20-1 TGCAGTGCTAGTCTTTTTGAAAGGGCGAGGAACACTGAAGCTTTCTTT CSASLFERARNTEAFF
. TRBJ2-1 . TRBV28 TGTGCCAGCAGTTTATCTTTGGGAGCCCATCGATCCTACAATGAGCAGTTCTTC CASSLSLGAHRSYNEQFF
few TRBJ2-1 . TRBV7-8 TGTGCCAGCACCCAGCGGGCCTGGGGGAGCTCCTACAATGAGCAGTTCTTC CASTQRAWGSSYNEQFF
once TRBJ1-2 . TRBV10-3 TGTGCTTCCCGGTGGGACTCTGGGGGCTACACCTTC CASRWDSGGYTF
few TRBJ2-1 . TRBV6-1 TGTGCCAGCAGTGAAGGGACGGATTACAATGAGCAGTTCTTC CASSEGTDYNEQFF
. TRBJ2-1 TRBD2 TRBV11-2 TGTGCCAGCAGCTTCTCGACAAGTAGATTAGCGGGGAACAATGAGCAGTTCTTC CASSFSTSRLAGNNEQFF
. TRBJ1-3 . TRBV9 TGTGCCAGCAGCGGGACCGGACCCTCTGGAAACACCATATATTTT CASSGTGPSGNTIYF
. TRBJ1-2 TRBD1 TRBV5-6 TGTGCCAGCAGGCAAAACTCGGGCAGGGGGTATGGCTACACCTTC CASRQNSGRGYGYTF
. TRBJ2-1 . TRBV29-1 TGCAGCGTTGAAGATGCTGCCCGCTCCTACAATGAGCAGTTCTTC CSVEDAARSYNEQFF